The 7 T cell receptor beta chains given below trace back to one sample, sequenced in a study of cytomegalovirus exposure and HLA in healthy donors. Use of 60 Vbeta and 13 Jbeta primers characterized the PCR. Only in-frame clones appear in the TCRdb table, and some are missing; sequencing was by immunoSEQ multiplex PCR. This table has around 99,000 clones, less than 70% appearing once. Input material: PBMCs. The origin of the receptors is a woman in her 70s in good health and CMV-seropositive.

The CDR3 sequence: CASSLGQGKVSEQFF. As DNA, the CDR3 is TGTGCCAGCAGCTTGGGACAGGGGAAAGTGAGTGAGCAGTTCTTC. The chain is built from TRBV7-9 and TRBJ2-1; 10 nucleotides match TRBD1. The V gene end was trimmed by 3 bases and the J gene end by 9 bases; junction bases not matched to a gene: 8. Per the germline V gene, CDR1 is SEHNR and CDR2 is FQNEAQ (reference sequence). CDR3 length equals 15 residues.

This clone was seen more than once but under ten times. The chain uses TRBV12-5 and TRBJ1-1; no clear D gene. Germline lookup yields CDR1 LGHNT and CDR2 FRNRAP. V gave up 6 bases and J gave up 5 bases, with 13 bases separating them. This CDR3 region has 13 residues. The CDR3 loop reads CASGRRSGTEAFF. Written as DNA, the CDR3 is TGTGCTAGTGGGCGGCGGTCGGGGACTGAAGCTTTCTTT.

V and J are TRBV5-4 and TRBJ2-3, with D unclear. Germline CDR1 SGHNT, CDR2 YYREEE (reference sequence). CDR3 size: 13 residues. Trimming stripped 0 bases from V and 4 bases from J, with 6 bases between. DNA of the CDR3: TGTGCCAGCAGCTTGGAACATTCAGATACGCAGTATTTT. As protein: CASSLEHSDTQYF.

This rearrangement joins TRBV7-8 to TRBJ2-1, with 8 positions matching TRBD2. Germline assignment: CDR1 SGHVS and CDR2 FQNEAQ. The CDR3 covers 13 residues. Losses at the gene ends were 4 bases for V and 6 bases for J; bases not matched to a gene: 2. The CDR3 reads CASSSRGGNEQFF. CDR3 nucleotide sequence: TGTGCCAGCAGCTCCCGGGGGGGCAATGAGCAGTTCTTC.

This chain uses TRBV6-5 with TRBJ2-3, with D unresolved. Trimming removed 10 bases from V and 0 bases from J, with 14 bases in between. The germline V gene encodes CDR1 MNHEY and CDR2 SVGAGI. The CDR3 extends over 14 amino acids. CDR3 nucleotide sequence: TGTGCCACCCTCTCTCGACAAAGCACAGATACGCAGTATTTT. Translated: CATLSRQSTDTQYF.

This clone was counted a few times. This chain uses TRBV9 with TRBJ2-5; 12 positions match TRBD2. J gave up 1 base and V 0 bases, and 4 bases lay outside the gene matches. CDR1 and CDR2 (germline): SGDLS, YYNGEE. The CDR3 is 17 residues long. CDR3 sequence reads: CASSVGTSGGSQETQYF. The CDR3 DNA is TGTGCCAGCAGCGTAGGTACTAGCGGGGGGTCCCAAGAGACCCAGTACTTC.

This clone was counted between two and nine times. The rearrangement uses TRBV5-4 and TRBJ1-1, with D unresolved. Germline V gene sequence: CDR1 SGHNT, CDR2 YYREEE (reference sequence). CDR3 length: 13 amino acids. V was clipped by 4 bases and J by 0 bases, with 7 bases between them. The CDR3: CASSRTVNTEAFF. CDR3 bases: TGTGCCAGCAGCCGTACAGTGAACACTGAAGCTTTCTTT.